The 13 T cell receptor beta chains below all came from one sample that was sequenced in a study of blood T cell repertoires in COVID-19. The assay was immunoSEQ multiplex PCR, and TCRdb's table has in-frame clones only and misses some. The top ten clones hold roughly 22% of a sample with more than 70,000 clones, roughly three quarters of them seen once. Material: peripheral blood. These receptors came from a human donor in a cohort sampled during active COVID-19.

This clone was detected a few times. This rearrangement joins TRBV6-4 to TRBJ2-1; 10 bases map to TRBD2. CDR3 size: 13 residues. Germline assignment: CDR1 MRHNA and CDR2 SNTAGT. The ends lost 4 bases at V and 8 bases at J; junction bases unmatched: 2. This chain's CDR3 is CASSVTSGYEQFF. The CDR3 coding sequence is TGTGCCAGCAGTGTGACTAGCGGGTATGAGCAGTTCTTC.

This chain joins TRBV5-6 and TRBJ1-5; the match to TRBD1 covers 8 bases. With V trimmed by 3 bases and J by 8 bases, 7 bases remained unmatched. The V gene's germline CDR1 is SGHDT and CDR2 YYEEEE. This CDR3 spans 14 amino acids. This chain's CDR3 is CASSSAGGGEPQHF. Written as DNA, the CDR3 is TGTGCCAGCAGCTCGGCAGGGGGCGGGGAGCCCCAGCATTTT.

This clone was recorded a few times. This chain links TRBV3-1 (or the pseudogene TRBV3-2) with TRBJ1-6; TRBD1 aligns across 8 bases. The CDR3 is 15 amino acids. CDR1 is LGHDT, CDR2 YNNKEL, per germline (reference sequence). V was pared by 4 bases and J by 7 bases, with 6 bases of the junction left unmatched. CDR3 sequence reads: CASSLGQGWNSPLHF. The CDR3 bases are TGTGCCAGCAGCCTCGGACAGGGCTGGAATTCACCCCTCCACTTT.

The chain is built from TRBV6-4 and TRBJ2-1; the D gene is possibly TRBD2 (6 bases). From germline, CDR1 is MRHNA and CDR2 SNTAGT. Deletions cut 5 bases from V and 5 bases from J, with 16 bases between. The CDR3 runs 15 residues. The CDR3 DNA is TGTGCCAGCAGTCTTTTCGGGAGAGTCGACAATGAGCAGTTCTTC. Its translation: CASSLFGRVDNEQFF.

The table lists this clone with a few counts. The chain employs TRBV3-1 (or the pseudogene TRBV3-2) and TRBJ1-5; D is possibly TRBD1 (5 bases). Germline V lookup: CDR1 LGHDT, CDR2 YNNKEL (reference sequence). V gave up 3 bases and J gave up 5 bases, with 17 bases separating them. The length of the CDR3 is 16 residues. CDR3 loop: CASSQSAVGPYQPQHF. CDR3 in DNA: TGTGCCAGCAGCCAGTCCGCGGTGGGGCCCTATCAGCCCCAGCATTTT.

The genes are TRBV7-3 and TRBJ2-2; possibly TRBD2 for D (6 bases). Trimming pared 8 bases from V and 5 bases from J, leaving 12 bases between. This CDR3 contains 13 residues. Germline CDR1 reads SGHTA; CDR2 reads FQGTGA. This CDR3 reads CASAHGRTGELFF. In nucleotides, the CDR3 is TGTGCCAGCGCGCATGGGAGGACCGGGGAGCTGTTTTTT. The complete variable domain, with remaining parts taken from reference TRBV7-3 and TRBJ2-2, reads GAGVSQTPSNKVTEKGKYVELRCDPISGHTALYWYRQSLGQGPEFLIYFQGTGAADDSGLPNDRFFAVRPEGSVSTLKIQRTERGDSAVYLCASAHGRTGELFFGEGSRLTVL.

This clone appeared a few times. This rearrangement joins TRBV4-1 to TRBJ2-5; D is perhaps TRBD2 (6 bases). CDR1 and CDR2 (germline): MGHRA, YSYEKL. There are 13 residues in the CDR3. With 1 base removed from V and 5 bases from J, the gap between germline ends came to 8 bases. CDR3 nucleotides: TGCGCCAGCAGCCAAGGACTAGGGGAGACCCAGTACTTC. This sequence encodes CASSQGLGETQYF.

This sequence joins TRBV21-1 and TRBJ1-1; the D call TRBD1 from the table was never checked on the DNA. TRBV21-1 is deemed a pseudogene. The CDR3 length is 12 residues. CDR3 in amino acids: CASRGDRGLAFF. The DNA of the CDR3 is TGTGCCAGCAGGGGGGACAGGGGCCTTGCTTTCTTT.

The V and J genes are TRBV19 and TRBJ2-5, with 9 bases aligning to TRBD2. This CDR3 contains 16 residues. The J segment lost 2 bases and the V segment lost 8 bases, leaving 12 bases of the junction unmatched. Germline-derived CDR1 and CDR2 are LNHDA and SQIVND (reference sequence). CDR3 residues: CASQSRRGLAQETQYF. In DNA form, the CDR3 reads TGTGCCAGTCAATCAAGGAGAGGACTAGCGCAAGAGACCCAGTACTTC. Combining the CDR3 with reference TRBV19 and TRBJ2-5 gives the whole variable domain DGGITQSPKYLFRKEGQNVTLSCEQNLNHDAMYWYRQDPGQGLRLIYYSQIVNDFQKGDIAEGYSVSREKKESFPLTVTSAQKNPTAFYLCASQSRRGLAQETQYFGPGTRLLVL.

The chain is built from TRBV27 and TRBJ2-2; 13 nucleotides line up with TRBD2. V trimming: 5 bases; J trimming: 4 bases; junction bases outside the gene matches: 13. The CDR3 has 19 amino acids. The germline CDR1 and CDR2 sequences are MNHEY and SMNVEV (reference sequence). CDR3 sequence reads: CASSRLLPGLAGLTGELFF. DNA of the CDR3: TGTGCCAGCAGTCGGCTGCTACCGGGACTAGCGGGACTCACCGGGGAGCTGTTTTTT.

This clone appeared a few times. This rearrangement joins TRBV24-1 to TRBJ2-3, with 11 nucleotides matching TRBD2. V shed 2 bases and J 5 bases; nucleotides not matched to a gene: 5. Germline CDR1 reads KGHDR; CDR2 reads SFDVKD. The CDR3 is 16 residues long. The chain's CDR3 is CATSDYVAGGRDTQYF. Written as DNA, the CDR3 is TGTGCCACCAGTGATTATGTAGCGGGAGGGAGAGATACGCAGTATTTT.

V is TRBV9 and J is TRBJ2-2, with no clear D. Trimming removed 1 base at V and 7 bases at J, with 8 bases between. This CDR3 comprises 13 residues. CDR1 is SGDLS and CDR2 is YYNGEE in the germline V gene. CDR3 protein: CASSVIPLGELFF. CDR3 bases: TGTGCCAGCAGCGTAATTCCCCTCGGGGAGCTGTTTTTT.

This chain's CDR3 is CASINSRGTNTDTQYF. The CDR3 DNA is TGTGCCAGCATCAACTCCCGCGGGACTAACACAGATACGCAGTATTTT. The chain combines TRBV2 with TRBJ2-3; TRBD2 matches 7 bases. V lost 7 bases and J lost 2; bases outside the gene matches: 12. Germline V gene data show CDR1 as SNHLY and CDR2 as FYNNEI. The CDR3 covers 16 residues.